In its sample, the clone carrying this T cell receptor beta chain was seen a few times. Its specificity is not known. This sample is drawn from a study of cytomegalovirus exposure and HLA in healthy donors. Looking at the study overall: In an early release, HLA-typed donors contributed 77 million or so unique TCR sequences.

Study-level points and caveats: Association with HLA alleles at 0.05 false discovery rate was found for 16,951 TCR beta sequences in a later analysis.

60 Vbeta and 13 Jbeta primers were used in PCR. TCRdb's copy holds only in-frame clones and misses some; the assay was immunoSEQ multiplex PCR. The sample carries approximately 150,000 clones, about 70% recorded once. This CDR3 contains 15 residues. Germline CDR1 and CDR2: SGHRS and YFSETQ. With 4 bases clipped from V and 4 bases from J, the junction kept 4 bases outside the gene matches. The clonotype was recovered from a woman aged 35 to 49 in good health and CMV-seronegative. The chain joins TRBV5-1 to TRBJ2-2; 10 bases line up with TRBD2. The sequenced sample was PBMCs. The CDR3 region has the DNA TGCGCCAGCAGCACCGGACTAGCGGTCACCGGGGAGCTGTTTTTT. Protein product: CASSTGLAVTGELFF.